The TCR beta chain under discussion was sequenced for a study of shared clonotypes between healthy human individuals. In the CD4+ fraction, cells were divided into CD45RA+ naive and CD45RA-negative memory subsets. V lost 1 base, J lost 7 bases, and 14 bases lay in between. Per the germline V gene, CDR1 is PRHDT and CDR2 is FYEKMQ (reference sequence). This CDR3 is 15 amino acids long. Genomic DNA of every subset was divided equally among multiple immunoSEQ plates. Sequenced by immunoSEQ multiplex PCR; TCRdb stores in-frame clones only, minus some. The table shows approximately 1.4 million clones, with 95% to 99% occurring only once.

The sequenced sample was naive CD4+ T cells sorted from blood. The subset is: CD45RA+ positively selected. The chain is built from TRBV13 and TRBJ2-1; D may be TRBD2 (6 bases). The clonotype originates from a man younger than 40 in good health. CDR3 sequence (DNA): TGTGCCAGCAGCTTAGACTGGAGGGCTCCAAATGAGCAGTTCTTC. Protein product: CASSLDWRAPNEQFF.